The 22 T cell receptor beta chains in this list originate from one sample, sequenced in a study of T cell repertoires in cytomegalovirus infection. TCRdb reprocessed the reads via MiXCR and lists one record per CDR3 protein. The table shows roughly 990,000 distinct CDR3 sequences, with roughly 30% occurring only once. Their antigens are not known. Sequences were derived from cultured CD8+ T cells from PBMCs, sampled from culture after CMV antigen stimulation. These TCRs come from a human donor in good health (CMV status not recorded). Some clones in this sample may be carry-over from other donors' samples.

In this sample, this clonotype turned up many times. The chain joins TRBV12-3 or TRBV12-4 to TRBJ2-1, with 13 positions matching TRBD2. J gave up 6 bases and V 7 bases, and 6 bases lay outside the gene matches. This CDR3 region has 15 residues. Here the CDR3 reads CASTMGLAGFNEQFF. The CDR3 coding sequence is TGTGCCAGCACTATGGGACTAGCGGGGTTCAATGAGCAGTTCTTC.

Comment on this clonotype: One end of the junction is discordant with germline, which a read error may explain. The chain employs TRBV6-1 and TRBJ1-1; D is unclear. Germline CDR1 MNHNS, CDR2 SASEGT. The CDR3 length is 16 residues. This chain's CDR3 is CVSSTLQTVLYTEAFF. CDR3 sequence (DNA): TGTGTCAGCAGTACATTACAAACGGTACTCTACACTGAAGCTTTCTTT.

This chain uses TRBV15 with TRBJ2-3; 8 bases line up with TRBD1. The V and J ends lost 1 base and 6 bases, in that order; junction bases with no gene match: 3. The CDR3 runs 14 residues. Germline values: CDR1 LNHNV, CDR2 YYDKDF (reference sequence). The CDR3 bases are TGTGCCACCAGCAGAGGGTGGACAGGGGATACGCAGTATTTT. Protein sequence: CATSRGWTGDTQYF.

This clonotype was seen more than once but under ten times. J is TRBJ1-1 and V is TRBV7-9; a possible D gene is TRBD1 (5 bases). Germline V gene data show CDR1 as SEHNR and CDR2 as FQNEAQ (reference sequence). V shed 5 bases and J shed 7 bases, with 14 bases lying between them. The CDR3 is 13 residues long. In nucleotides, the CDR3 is TGTGCCAGCAGCGGGTGGGACTGGGTTGAAGCTTTCTTT. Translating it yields CASSGWDWVEAFF. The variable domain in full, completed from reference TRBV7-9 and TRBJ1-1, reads DTGVSQNPRHKITKRGQNVTFRCDPISEHNRLYWYRQTLGQGPEFLTYFQNEAQLEKSRLLSDRFSAERPKGSFSTLEIQRTEQGDSAMYLCASSGWDWVEAFFGQGTRLTVV.

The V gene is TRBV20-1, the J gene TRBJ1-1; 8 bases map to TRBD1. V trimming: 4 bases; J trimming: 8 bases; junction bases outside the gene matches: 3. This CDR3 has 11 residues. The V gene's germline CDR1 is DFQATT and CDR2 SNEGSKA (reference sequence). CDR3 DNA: TGCAGTGCTAAGAGGACAGGGGAAGCTTTCTTT. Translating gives CSAKRTGEAFF.

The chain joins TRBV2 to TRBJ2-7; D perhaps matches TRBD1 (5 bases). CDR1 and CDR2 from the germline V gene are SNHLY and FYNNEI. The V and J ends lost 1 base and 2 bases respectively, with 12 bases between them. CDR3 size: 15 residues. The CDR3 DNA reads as TGTGCCAGCAGTGAAGGGACACTCACCACCTACGAGCAGTACGTC. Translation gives CASSEGTLTTYEQYV.

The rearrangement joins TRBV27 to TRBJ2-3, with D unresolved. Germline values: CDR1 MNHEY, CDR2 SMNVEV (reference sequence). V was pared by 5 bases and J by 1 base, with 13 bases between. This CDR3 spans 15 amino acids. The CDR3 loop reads CASSAILWGTDTQYF. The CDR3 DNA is TGTGCCAGCAGTGCCATTCTGTGGGGCACAGATACGCAGTATTTT.

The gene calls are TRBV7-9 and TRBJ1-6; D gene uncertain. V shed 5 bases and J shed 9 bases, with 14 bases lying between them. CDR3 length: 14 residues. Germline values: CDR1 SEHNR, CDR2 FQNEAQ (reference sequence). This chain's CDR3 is CASSQAGTLSPLHF. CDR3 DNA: TGTGCCAGCAGCCAAGCGGGAACGCTTTCACCCCTCCACTTT.

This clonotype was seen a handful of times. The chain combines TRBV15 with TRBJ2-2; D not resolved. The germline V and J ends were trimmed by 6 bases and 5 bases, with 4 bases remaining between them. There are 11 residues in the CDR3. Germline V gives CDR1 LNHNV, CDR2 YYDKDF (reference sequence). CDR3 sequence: CATRDTGELFF. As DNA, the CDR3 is TGTGCCACCAGGGATACCGGGGAGCTGTTTTTT.

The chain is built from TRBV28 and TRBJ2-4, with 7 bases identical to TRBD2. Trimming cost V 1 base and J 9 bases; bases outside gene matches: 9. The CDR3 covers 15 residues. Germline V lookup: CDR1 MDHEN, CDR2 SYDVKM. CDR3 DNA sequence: TGTGCCAGCAGTTTATCCCGACTAGCATTCGGCATTCAGTACTTC. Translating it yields CASSLSRLAFGIQYF.

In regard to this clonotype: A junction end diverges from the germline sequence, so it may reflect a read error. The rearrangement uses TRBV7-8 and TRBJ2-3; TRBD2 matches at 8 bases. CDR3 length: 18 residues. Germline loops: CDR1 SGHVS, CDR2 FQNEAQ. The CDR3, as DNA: TGTGCCAGCAGCTTATGGGAGGTTAGCGGGGTTGTGACAGATATGCAGTATTTT. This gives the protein CASSLWEVSGVVTDMQYF.

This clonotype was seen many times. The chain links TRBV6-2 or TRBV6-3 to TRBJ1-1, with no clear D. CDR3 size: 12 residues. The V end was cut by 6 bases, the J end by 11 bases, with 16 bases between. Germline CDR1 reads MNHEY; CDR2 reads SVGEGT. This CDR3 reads CASRPPVGLAFF. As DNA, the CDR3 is TGTGCCAGCAGACCGCCCGTGGGGTTGGCTTTCTTT.

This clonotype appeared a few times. The CDR3 is CASSLGLAGARSSYEQYF. The CDR3 nucleotides are TGTGCCAGCAGCTTAGGACTAGCGGGGGCTAGAAGCTCCTACGAGCAGTACTTC. This chain joins TRBV7-9 and TRBJ2-7; 12 bases match TRBD2. The CDR3 totals 18 residues. In germline, CDR1 is SEHNR, CDR2 FQNEAQ (reference sequence). Trimming took 1 base from V and 0 from J; bases not matched to a gene: 7.

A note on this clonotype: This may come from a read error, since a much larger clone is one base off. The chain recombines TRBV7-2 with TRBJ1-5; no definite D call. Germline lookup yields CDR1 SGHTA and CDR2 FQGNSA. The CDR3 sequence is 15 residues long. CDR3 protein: CGSSSLGAMNQPQHF. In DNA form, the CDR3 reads TGTGGCAGCAGCTCGTTAGGAGCAATGAATCAGCCCCAGCATTTT. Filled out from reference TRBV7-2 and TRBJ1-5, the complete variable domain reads GAGVSQSPSNKVTEKGKDVELRCDPISGHTALYWYRQSLGQGLEFLIYFQGNSAPDKSGLPSDRFSAERTGGSVSTLTIQRTQQEDSAVYLCGSSSLGAMNQPQHFGDGTRLSIL.

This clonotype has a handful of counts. The CDR3 here is CASSSHLGGMNTEAFF. CDR3 bases: TGTGCCAGCAGCTCCCACCTCGGGGGCATGAACACTGAAGCTTTCTTT. The rearrangement links TRBV7-9 to TRBJ1-1, with D possibly TRBD1 on 6 matching bases. The V gene lost 4 bases and the J gene lost 0 bases, with 15 bases spanning the gap. The CDR3 runs to 16 residues. CDR1 is SEHNR and CDR2 is FQNEAQ in the germline V gene (reference sequence).

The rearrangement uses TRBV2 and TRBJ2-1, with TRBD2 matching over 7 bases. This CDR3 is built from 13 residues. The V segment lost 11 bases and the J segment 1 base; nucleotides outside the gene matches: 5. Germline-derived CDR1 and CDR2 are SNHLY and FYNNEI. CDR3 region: CAAGRSSYNEQFF. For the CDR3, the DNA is TGTGCCGCCGGGAGGAGTTCCTACAATGAGCAGTTCTTC.

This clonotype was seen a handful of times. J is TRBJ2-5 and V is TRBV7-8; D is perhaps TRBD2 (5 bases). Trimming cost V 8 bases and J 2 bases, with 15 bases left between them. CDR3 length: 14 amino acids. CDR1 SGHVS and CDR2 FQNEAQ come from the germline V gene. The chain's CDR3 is CASASRGLQETQYF. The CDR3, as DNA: TGTGCCAGCGCGAGTCGAGGGCTTCAAGAGACCCAGTACTTC.

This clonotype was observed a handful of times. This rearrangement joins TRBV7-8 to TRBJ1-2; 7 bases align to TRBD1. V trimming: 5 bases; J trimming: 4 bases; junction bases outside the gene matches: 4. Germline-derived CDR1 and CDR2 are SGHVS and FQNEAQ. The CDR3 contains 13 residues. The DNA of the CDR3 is TGTGCCAGCAGCGCCCGGGACAGCTATGGCTACACCTTC. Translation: CASSARDSYGYTF.

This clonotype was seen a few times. CDR3 loop: CASSSDDSFTDTQYF. CDR3 DNA: TGTGCCAGCAGCAGTGATGACAGCTTCACAGATACGCAGTATTTT. V gene TRBV6-2 or TRBV6-3 combines with J gene TRBJ2-3, with D tentatively TRBD1 (5 bases). CDR1 and CDR2 (germline): MNHEY, SVGEGT. This CDR3 is 15 amino acids long. The V end was cut by 6 bases, the J end by 2 bases, with 15 bases between.

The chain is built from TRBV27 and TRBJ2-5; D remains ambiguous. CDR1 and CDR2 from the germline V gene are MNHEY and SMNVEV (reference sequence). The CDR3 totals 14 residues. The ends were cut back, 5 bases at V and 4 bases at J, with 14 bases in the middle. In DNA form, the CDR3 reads TGTGCCAGCAGTCTCCTAGGGCAGTTAGAGACCCAGTACTTC. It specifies CASSLLGQLETQYF.

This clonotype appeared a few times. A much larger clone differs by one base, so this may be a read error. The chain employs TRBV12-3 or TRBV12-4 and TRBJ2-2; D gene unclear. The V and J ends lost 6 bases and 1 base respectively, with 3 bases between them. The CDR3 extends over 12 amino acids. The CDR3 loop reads CASRWNTGELFF. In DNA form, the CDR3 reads TGTGCCAGCAGGTGGAACACCGGGGAGCTGTTTTTT.

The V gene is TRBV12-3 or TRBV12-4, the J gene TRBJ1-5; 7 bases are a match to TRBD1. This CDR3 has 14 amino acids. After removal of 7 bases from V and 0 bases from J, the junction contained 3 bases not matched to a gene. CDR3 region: CASKYRGSNQPQHF. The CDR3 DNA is TGTGCCAGCAAGTACAGGGGTAGCAATCAGCCCCAGCATTTT.